Listed here are 10 T cell receptor beta chains from one sample, sequenced in a study of T cells after yellow fever vaccination. TCRdb processed the 5' RACE reads anew with MiXCR; each CDR3 protein has one entry. The sample includes about 140,000 distinct CDR3 sequences, more than 6.5% of them seen just once. Specimen: CD4+ T cells sorted from PBMCs, collected 10 days after the yellow fever booster vaccination. These receptors came from a man aged 30-40 years who received the YFV17D yellow fever vaccine.

As for this clonotype: Possible read error: a much larger clone is one base away. Since the CDR3 does not end with the conserved phenylalanine or tryptophan, this likely comes from a read error. The V call is TRBV5-1, the J call TRBJ1-1; D call uncertain. The CDR3 sequence is 14 residues long. Trimming removed 4 bases at V and 2 bases at J, with 12 bases between. CDR1 is SGHRS, CDR2 YFSETQ, per germline. As DNA, the CDR3 is TGCGCCAGCAGCCCCCAAGATCGAAACACTGAAGCTTTCCTT. This sequence encodes CASSPQDRNTEAFL.

There are many counts of this clonotype. V and J are TRBV7-9 and TRBJ2-3; maybe TRBD1 (5 bases). V gave up 5 bases and J gave up 4 bases, with 13 bases separating them. The germline V gene has CDR1 SEHNR and CDR2 FQNEAQ (reference sequence). The CDR3 covers 14 residues. CDR3 loop: CASSQGGKADTQYF. The CDR3 region has the DNA TGTGCCAGCAGCCAGGGTGGCAAGGCAGATACGCAGTATTTT.

In its sample, this clonotype was seen a few times. The V and J genes are TRBV24-1 and TRBJ2-3; no definite D call. This CDR3 comprises 14 residues. Trimming took off 9 bases at V and 4 bases at J, with 16 bases between the two ends. Germline V gene data show CDR1 as KGHDR and CDR2 as SFDVKD. In DNA form, the CDR3 reads TGTGCCACCTCTTTCCCTGGGTTGGCAGATACGCAGTATTTT. It specifies CATSFPGLADTQYF.

This clonotype was found many times. This sequence joins TRBV28 and TRBJ1-1; no firm D call. Germline lookup yields CDR1 MDHEN and CDR2 SYDVKM. V was clipped by 6 bases and J by 5 bases, with 22 bases between them. The CDR3 is 16 residues long. CDR3 nucleotides: TGTGCCAGCAGCTATGTTTATATGGCCGATGGAACTGAAGCTTTCTTT. Protein sequence: CASSYVYMADGTEAFF.

There are many counts of this clonotype. The CDR3 spells CASSYLLTSGSRTGELFF. CDR3 coding DNA: TGTGCCAGCAGTTACCTTTTGACTAGCGGGAGCCGGACCGGGGAGCTGTTTTTT. The chain uses TRBV6-2 or TRBV6-3 and TRBJ2-2; 12 nucleotides match TRBD2. V lost 2 bases to trimming and J lost 5 bases; unmatched junction nucleotides: 9. Germline V gene data show CDR1 as MNHEY and CDR2 as SVGEGT. CDR3 length: 18 amino acids.

This clonotype showed up just a few times. The chain carries TRBV28 and TRBJ1-1; 8 bases agree with TRBD1. CDR3 length equals 15 residues. In germline, CDR1 is MDHEN, CDR2 SYDVKM. Trimming at V came to 6 bases and at J to 7 bases, leaving 13 bases not matched to a gene. The CDR3 spells CASSPLDRDVREAFF. The CDR3 nucleotides are TGTGCCAGCAGCCCTTTGGACAGGGACGTACGTGAAGCTTTCTTT.

This clonotype appeared many times. The germline gene is not matched at one end of the junction; a read error may be the cause. The J gene is TRBJ2-3, the V gene TRBV20-1; D possibly uses TRBD1 or TRBD2 (5 bases each). The V gene's germline CDR1 is DFQATT and CDR2 SNEGSKA (reference sequence). This CDR3 is built from 14 residues. DNA for the CDR3: TGCAGTGCTAGTGGGACGGGGAGCACAGTTACGCAGTATTTT. Residues: CSASGTGSTVTQYF.

Ten or more counts support this clonotype. The J gene is TRBJ2-2, the V gene TRBV5-1; perhaps D is TRBD1 or TRBD2 (5 bases each). Trimming cost V 3 bases and J 1 base, with 10 bases left between them. There are 15 residues in the CDR3. The germline gives CDR1 SGHRS, CDR2 YFSETQ. DNA for the CDR3: TGCGCCAGCAGCTGGGACGGCCGGAACACCGGGGAGCTGTTTTTT. Translated, it gives CASSWDGRNTGELFF.

Ten or more counts support this clonotype. The chain joins TRBV24-1 to TRBJ2-1; D may be TRBD2 (7 bases). Germline V gives CDR1 KGHDR, CDR2 SFDVKD. V was cut by 4 bases and J by 8 bases, with 17 bases left in between. The CDR3 sequence is 15 residues long. The CDR3, as DNA: TGTGCCACCAGTGAAAGGGGGACCGGGAGGCATGAGCAGTTCTTC. This encodes CATSERGTGRHEQFF.

At least ten counts were recorded for this clonotype. The gene calls are TRBV12-3 or TRBV12-4 and TRBJ2-5; D is possibly TRBD1 (6 bases). The CDR3 contains 14 residues. V lost 5 bases to trimming and J lost 5 bases, with 15 bases between them. The CDR3 sequence is CASSDRDMEETQYF. In nucleotides, the CDR3 is TGTGCCAGCAGTGACCGGGACATGGAGGAGACCCAGTACTTC.